Listed here are 23 T cell receptor beta chains from one sample, sequenced in a study of blood T cell repertoires in COVID-19. Generated by immunoSEQ multiplex PCR, the TCRdb table keeps only in-frame clones and is missing some. The profile shows 270,000 or so clones, around 81% of them singletons. The sequencing input was peripheral blood. The origin of the receptors is a woman aged 55-69 years with active or convalescent COVID-19.

V gene TRBV7-2 combines with J gene TRBJ1-1; the D gene is possibly TRBD1 (6 bases). CDR1 and CDR2 from the germline V gene are SGHTA and FQGNSA. V was shortened by 6 bases and J by 4 bases, with 21 bases between the two germline ends. This CDR3 is built from 16 residues. This chain's CDR3 is CASSSQGLVAATEAFF. In DNA form, the CDR3 reads TGTGCCAGCAGTTCACAGGGTTTAGTGGCCGCCACTGAAGCTTTCTTT.

A few counts support this clone. This chain joins TRBV6-6 and TRBJ1-4, with D possibly TRBD1 on 5 matching bases. The CDR3 is made up of 14 amino acids. Germline V lookup: CDR1 MNHNY, CDR2 SVGAGI (reference sequence). The V end lost 2 bases, the J end lost 8 bases, and 12 bases lay between the germline ends. CDR3: CASSYVGDREKLFF. For the CDR3, the DNA is TGTGCCAGCAGTTACGTCGGAGACAGAGAAAAACTGTTTTTT.

At least ten counts were recorded for this clone. This chain links TRBV19 with TRBJ1-1, with 10 positions matching TRBD1. The J segment lost 5 bases and the V segment lost 7 bases, leaving 13 bases of the junction unmatched. CDR1 LNHDA and CDR2 SQIVND come from the germline V gene (reference sequence). This CDR3 is 16 amino acids long. In DNA, the CDR3 is TGTGCCAGTATAGGTCCCGGGACAGGGGTATCGACTGAAGCTTTCTTT. Its protein product is CASIGPGTGVSTEAFF.

The V call is TRBV5-8, the J call TRBJ2-5; D unresolved. V lost 5 bases and J 5 bases, leaving 16 bases between the germline ends. Germline CDR1 reads SGHTS; CDR2 reads YDEGEE. This CDR3 is built from 14 residues. The chain's CDR3 is CASSRVSAWETQYF. The DNA of the CDR3 is TGTGCCAGCAGTCGTGTGAGCGCGTGGGAGACCCAGTACTTC.

This chain uses TRBV7-2 with TRBJ2-7; D is uncertain. There are 15 residues in the CDR3. V was cut by 8 bases and J by 0 bases, with 17 bases left in between. The germline CDR1 and CDR2 sequences are SGHTA and FQGNSA. CDR3 residues: CASSPDKDGSYEQYF. CDR3 DNA sequence: TGTGCCAGCTCTCCAGACAAGGATGGCTCCTACGAGCAGTACTTC.

This chain connects TRBV3-1 (or the pseudogene TRBV3-2) to TRBJ1-1; D not resolved. The CDR3 runs to 15 residues. The ends were cut back, 1 base at V and 5 bases at J, with 14 bases in the middle. CDR1 LGHDT and CDR2 YNNKEL come from the germline V gene (reference sequence). CDR3 residues: CASSQVYEGGTEAFF. The CDR3 coding sequence is TGTGCCAGCAGCCAAGTTTATGAGGGCGGGACTGAAGCTTTCTTT.

This clone was seen a few times. The chain couples TRBV3-1 (or the pseudogene TRBV3-2) to TRBJ1-1; D might be TRBD1 (5 bases). The length of the CDR3 is 16 residues. Per the germline V gene, CDR1 is LGHDT and CDR2 is YNNKEL (reference sequence). V lost 4 bases, J lost 5 bases, and 20 bases lay in between. CDR3 bases: TGTGCCAGCAGCCGAAACGCCGCCAGGGCAAAGACTGAAGCTTTCTTT. Translating gives CASSRNAARAKTEAFF.

The V and J genes are TRBV3-1 (or the pseudogene TRBV3-2) and TRBJ1-2; the D gene is possibly TRBD1 (6 bases). The CDR3 is made up of 14 amino acids. Trimming pared 4 bases from V and 5 bases from J, leaving 14 bases between. CDR1 and CDR2 from the germline V gene are LGHDT and YNNKEL (reference sequence). CDR3 protein: CASSRLDSPYGYTF. The CDR3 region has the DNA TGTGCCAGCAGCCGATTGGACAGCCCGTATGGCTACACCTTC.

In this sample, this clone turned up once. V is TRBV3-1 (or the pseudogene TRBV3-2) and J is TRBJ2-3, with 10 bases identical to TRBD2. Germline CDR1 is LGHDT and CDR2 is YNNKEL (reference sequence). With 0 bases clipped from V and 6 bases from J, the junction kept 15 bases outside the gene matches. This CDR3 contains 19 residues. Here the CDR3 reads CASSQEPLAGVVTGDTQYF. Here the CDR3 DNA reads TGTGCCAGCAGCCAAGAGCCTCTAGCGGGGGTTGTGACCGGGGATACGCAGTATTTT.

The gene calls are TRBV20-1 and TRBJ1-5, with a tentative D call TRBD1 (5 bases). The CDR3 spans 13 residues. The ends were cut back, 3 bases at V and 1 base at J, with 7 bases in the middle. Germline V gene sequence: CDR1 DFQATT, CDR2 SNEGSKA (reference sequence). Written as DNA, the CDR3 is TGCAGTGCTAGTCGGGGGAGCAATCAGCCCCAGCATTTT. It translates to CSASRGSNQPQHF.

The chain links TRBV12-5 to TRBJ1-2; no definite D call. V was clipped by 5 bases and J by 6 bases, with 7 bases between them. The CDR3 consists of 11 residues. Germline-derived CDR1 and CDR2 are LGHNT and FRNRAP. DNA of the CDR3: TGTGCTAGTGGTGGGCGCCATGGCTACACCTTC. Protein sequence: CASGGRHGYTF.

This sequence joins TRBV5-4 and TRBJ2-2; perhaps TRBD2 as D (5 bases). V dropped 2 bases and J dropped 0 bases, with 11 bases sitting between them. The germline V gene has CDR1 SGHNT and CDR2 YYREEE (reference sequence). This CDR3 has 16 amino acids. CDR3 sequence (DNA): TGTGCCAGCAGCTTTGGAGGCCTCCCGAACACCGGGGAGCTGTTTTTT. Its translation: CASSFGGLPNTGELFF.

The rearrangement links TRBV5-4 to TRBJ1-5; D call uncertain. Germline V gives CDR1 SGHNT, CDR2 YYREEE (reference sequence). Between the trimmed V and J ends, which lost 4 bases and 7 bases, there was a span of 15 bases. This CDR3 is 14 amino acids long. The CDR3 loop reads CASSPEPGDQPQHF. The CDR3 coding sequence is TGTGCCAGCAGCCCGGAGCCCGGTGACCAGCCCCAGCATTTT.

V and J are TRBV4-1 and TRBJ2-3; 14 bases agree with TRBD2. The CDR3 has 19 amino acids. The trim removed 4 bases at V and 3 bases at J, leaving 12 bases unmatched. Looked up from germline, CDR1 is MGHRA and CDR2 is YSYEKL. For the CDR3, the DNA is TGCGCCAGCAGCCCTTCTACAGGACTAGCGGGGGGTCGGACAGATACGCAGTATTTT. Translating it yields CASSPSTGLAGGRTDTQYF.

CDR3: CASSGQTDTQYF. DNA of the CDR3: TGTGCCAGCAGTGGGCAAACAGATACGCAGTATTTT. This chain joins TRBV5-6 and TRBJ2-3; D is unclear. V was cut by 5 bases and J by 3 bases, with 7 bases left in between. The CDR3 is made up of 12 amino acids. CDR1 and CDR2 (germline): SGHDT, YYEEEE.

The J gene is TRBJ1-3, the V gene TRBV5-4; D not certain. Germline V gene sequence: CDR1 SGHNT, CDR2 YYREEE (reference sequence). The length of the CDR3 is 14 residues. Trimming left V 0 bases short and J 0 bases short, with 4 bases between. DNA of the CDR3: TGTGCCAGCAGCTTGGGCAGCTCTGGAAACACCATATATTTT. This encodes CASSLGSSGNTIYF.

The chain recombines TRBV7-8 with TRBJ2-1, with no clear D. In germline, CDR1 is SGHVS, CDR2 FQNEAQ. The CDR3 sequence is 13 residues long. V lost 5 bases to trimming and J lost 4 bases, with 9 bases between them. The DNA for the CDR3 is TGTGCCAGCAGCCTAGGGCCTTACAATGAGCAGTTCTTC. Its protein is CASSLGPYNEQFF.

The gene calls are TRBV7-8 and TRBJ1-2, with TRBD1 as a possible D gene (6 bases). The CDR3 runs 14 residues. Germline CDR1 is SGHVS and CDR2 is FQNEAQ. The ends were cut back, 5 bases at V and 4 bases at J, with 14 bases in the middle. The CDR3 reads CASSATGSSYGYTF. In nucleotides, the CDR3 is TGTGCCAGCAGCGCTACAGGGTCCAGCTATGGCTACACCTTC.

As concerns this clone: At one of its ends the junction is not consistent with the germline gene, which may arise from a read error. The V call is TRBV7-2, the J call TRBJ2-5; 13 nucleotides match TRBD2. CDR1 and CDR2 from the germline V gene are SGHTA and FQGNSA. CDR3 size: 16 residues. The CDR3 is CASSLGTSGGQETQYF. The CDR3 DNA reads TGTGCCAGCAGCTTAGGGACTAGCGGGGGCCAAGAAACCCAGTACTTC. The whole variable domain, filled in from reference TRBV7-2 and TRBJ2-5, reads GAGVSQSPSNKVTEKGKDVELRCDPISGHTALYWYRQSLGQGLEFLIYFQGNSAPDKSGLPSDRFSAERTGGSVSTLTIQRTQQEDSAVYLCASSLGTSGGQETQYFGPGTRLLVL.

The V gene is TRBV5-4, the J gene TRBJ1-1; 9 positions match TRBD1. The CDR3 consists of 13 residues. V shed 5 bases, J shed 6 bases, and the junction held 5 bases outside the gene matches. Germline CDR1 is SGHNT and CDR2 is YYREEE (reference sequence). The CDR3 sequence: CASRDRGIAEAFF. In DNA form, the CDR3 reads TGTGCCAGCAGAGACAGGGGGATCGCTGAAGCTTTCTTT.

This clone came up once. This chain links TRBV10-1 with TRBJ2-3; 8 bases are shared with TRBD2. Germline CDR1 and CDR2: WNHNN and SYGVQD (reference sequence). This CDR3 comprises 14 residues. The junction had 6 bases not matched to a gene; V was cut back by 6 bases and J by 4 bases. This chain's CDR3 is CASSYSGEADTQYF. For the CDR3, the DNA is TGCGCCAGCAGCTATAGCGGGGAAGCAGATACGCAGTATTTT.

The V gene is TRBV13, the J gene TRBJ2-3; a weak D match, TRBD2 (6 bases). V was cut by 3 bases and J by 1 base, with 8 bases left in between. The germline CDR1 and CDR2 sequences are PRHDT and FYEKMQ (reference sequence). The CDR3 consists of 14 residues. CDR3 loop: CASSFSGGTDTQYF. Here the CDR3 DNA reads TGTGCCAGCAGCTTTAGCGGAGGCACAGATACGCAGTATTTT.

The chain uses TRBV10-3 and TRBJ1-2, with D unclear. V lost 7 bases, J lost 2 bases, and 11 bases lay in between. Germline V gene sequence: CDR1 ENHRY, CDR2 SYGVKD. The CDR3 runs 13 residues. DNA for the CDR3: TGTGCCATCATGCACAGTACGAACTATGGCTACACCTTC. Protein: CAIMHSTNYGYTF.